Each of the 3 T cell receptor beta chains below was sequenced from the same sample in a study of blood T cell repertoires in COVID-19 (TCRdb year 2020). The library came from the immunoSEQ multiplex PCR assay. Held by TCRdb, this immuneACCESS table contains in-frame sequences only and omits some clones. Under half of the omission traces to an unresolved V gene where checked; the cause of the rest is unknown. Present in this sample are about 28,000 clones, 93% of which were seen just once. Of the sample, 0.65% to 0.95% falls within the top ten clones. Sequencing was carried out using peripheral blood. The origin of the receptors is a woman aged 70-85 years with COVID-19, enrolled during active disease.

This clone has only one observation. V usage is TRBV12-3 or TRBV12-4 and J usage is TRBJ2-1, with D unresolved. The CDR3 is made up of 13 amino acids. Trimming pared 5 bases from V and 3 bases from J, leaving 8 bases between. The CDR3 DNA is TGTGCCAGCAGTCAACTGAACTACAATGAGCAGTTCTTC. The encoded protein is CASSQLNYNEQFF.

This clone was seen only once. The genes are TRBV19 and TRBJ1-1, with TRBD1 as a possible D gene (6 bases). The CDR3 consists of 14 residues. Germline values: CDR1 LNHDA, CDR2 SQIVND (reference sequence). V shed 5 bases and J shed 1 base, with 11 bases lying between them. The CDR3 spells CASSADRPNTEAFF. CDR3 nucleotide sequence: TGTGCCAGTAGTGCGGACAGACCGAACACTGAAGCTTTCTTT.

The rearrangement joins TRBV7-9 to TRBJ2-1, with D possibly TRBD2 on 5 matching bases. The CDR3 covers 17 residues. Germline-derived CDR1 and CDR2 are SEHNR and FQNEAQ (reference sequence). V lost 0 bases, J lost 0 bases, and 12 bases lay in between. The CDR3: CASSLARLAPSYNEQFF. CDR3 nucleotide sequence: TGTGCCAGCAGCTTAGCCCGTCTAGCCCCCTCCTACAATGAGCAGTTCTTC.